A single sample gave rise to the 6 T cell receptor beta chains below, sequenced in a study of sequential checkpoint blockade in melanoma. Noted treatment: randomized to nivolumab then ipilimumab (arm A) or the reverse (arm B). Repertoires were generated with immunoSEQ multiplex PCR, while TCRdb's copy carries only in-frame clones and drops some. Found here are about 13,000 clones, 25% to 30% of them singletons; the top ten hold roughly 17%. Sequenced material: tumor tissue (inferred from file names), taken from a patient given nivolumab and ipilimumab in sequence. Receptor source: a human donor with melanoma.

The chain has TRBV28 and TRBJ1-5; TRBD1 agrees at 7 bases. CDR1 MDHEN and CDR2 SYDVKM come from the germline V gene. Trimming cost V 5 bases and J 0 bases; bases outside gene matches: 10. CDR3 length: 17 residues. The CDR3 region has the DNA TGTGCCAGCAGTCTGAAAACGGGACAGTTTAGCAATCAGCCCCAGCATTTT. This codes for CASSLKTGQFSNQPQHF.

This chain connects TRBV6-8 to TRBJ2-7, with a possible D match to TRBD2 (5 bases). Germline CDR1 MNHGY, CDR2 SAAAGT. Deletions cut 6 bases from V and 1 base from J, with 19 bases between. This CDR3 has 16 amino acids. The CDR3 reads CASSVMPGLWSYEQYF. In nucleotides, the CDR3 is TGTGCCAGCAGCGTTATGCCGGGGTTATGGTCCTACGAGCAGTACTTC.

This clone occurred many times. The chain has TRBV7-6 and TRBJ2-3; D is perhaps TRBD1 (6 bases). This CDR3 contains 15 residues. Germline loops: CDR1 SGHVS, CDR2 FNYEAQ. V was clipped by 5 bases and J by 4 bases, with 16 bases between them. This CDR3 reads CASSRDTQGSDTQYF. The DNA for the CDR3 is TGTGCCAGCAGCCGGGACACCCAGGGGTCAGATACGCAGTATTTT.

This clone has just a few counts. V and J are TRBV28 and TRBJ2-3, with D unclear. This CDR3 spans 13 amino acids. Germline CDR1 and CDR2: MDHEN and SYDVKM. Trimming stripped 8 bases from V and 6 bases from J, with 15 bases between. This chain's CDR3 is CASRLSTLDTQYF. The CDR3 coding sequence is TGTGCCAGCCGACTTTCTACGCTGGATACGCAGTATTTT.

This clone was picked up a small number of times. The chain employs TRBV11-3 and TRBJ2-7; 9 positions agree with TRBD2. The trim removed 1 base at V and 2 bases at J, leaving 6 bases unmatched. CDR3 length equals 16 residues. The germline gives CDR1 SGHNT, CDR2 YENEEA. CDR3 amino acids: CASSLGSGRIPYEQYF. The CDR3 DNA is TGTGCCAGCAGCTTAGGTAGCGGGAGAATCCCCTACGAGCAGTACTTC.

This clone has more than one count but fewer than ten. The chain is built from TRBV5-1 and TRBJ2-2; D is perhaps TRBD1 or TRBD2 (8 bases each). The CDR3 runs to 18 residues. CDR1 and CDR2 (germline): SGHRS, YFSETQ. V shed 4 bases and J shed 5 bases, with 24 bases lying between them. The CDR3 region is CASSVGQGLEGYTGELFF. Here the CDR3 DNA reads TGCGCCAGCAGCGTCGGACAGGGACTAGAAGGGTATACCGGGGAGCTGTTTTTT.